This T cell receptor beta chain was documented in a study of blood T cells in healthy people across ages. A second PCR, run for about 7 to 12 cycles, used a sample-barcoded 5' primer plus a J-beta primer mix. TCRdb fed the 5' RACE reads into MiXCR, producing one record per CDR3 protein. Altogether about 930,000 distinct CDR3 sequences are present, almost 30% being singletons, with the ten largest covering about a tenth. Germline V lookup: CDR1 MNHEY, CDR2 SVGAGI. V trimming: 6 bases; J trimming: 2 bases; junction bases outside the gene matches: 7. The CDR3 runs to 16 residues. These data were likewise used in another study, on T cells of mothers and their children. As that study records: Thymic selection molds TCR recombination products alike in related and unrelated pairs.

Sequenced input: blood. This clonotype was obtained from a woman in her forties in good health. The V and J genes are TRBV6-5 and TRBJ2-1; 10 bases are shared with TRBD1. The CDR3 nucleotides are TGTGCCAGCAGCCGAACAGGACAGGGGGCCTACAATGAGCAGTTCTTC. Translation: CASSRTGQGAYNEQFF.